A single sample is the source of the 30 T cell receptor beta chains below, sequenced in a study of tissue T cells after allogeneic stem cell transplantation. Specified time point: mouse harvest day 7 after allogeneic transplant. The graft held 10^6 splenic CD5+ T cells and 10^7 T-cell-depleted bone marrow cells. Some clones are missing from TCRdb's copy, which holds only in-frame ones; the method was immunoSEQ multiplex PCR. The sample has some 1,300 clones; around 56% are singletons. Sequenced input: liver tissue. These receptors came from a female BALB/c mouse given C57BL/6 T cells with graft-versus-host disease after an allogeneic hematopoietic cell transplant.

As regards this clone: Germline and genes: mouse. The read gets to within 1 residue of the CDR3 end, and the germline J gene fills in the rest. The rearrangement joins TRBV16 to TRBJ2-2; 8 positions match TRBD2. This CDR3 has 14 amino acids. The germline V gene has CDR1 SGHSA and CDR2 FRNQAP. The V gene end was trimmed by 1 base and the J gene end by 5 bases; junction bases not matched to a gene: 0. This CDR3 reads CASSLGDWTGQLYF. CDR3 bases read: TGTGCAAGCAGCTTAGGGGACTGGACCGGGCAGCTCTAC.

This clone showed up just a few times. Mouse germline and gene names are used. The sequenced CDR3 bases are TGCACCTGCAGTGCAAGACAGGGGAACTATGCTGAGCAGTTC. Translated: CTCSARQGNYAEQF. The whole CDR3 is CTCSARQGNYAEQFF. The rearrangement links TRBV1 to TRBJ2-1; 8 bases align to TRBD1. The missing CDR3 end, 1 residue past where the read stops, is filled in from the germline J gene. V shed 2 bases and J 1 base; nucleotides not matched to a gene: 1. The V gene's germline CDR1 is NSQYPW and CDR2 LRSPGD (reference sequence). The CDR3 extends over 15 amino acids.

This clone was counted a few times. Genes and germline come from the mouse. The CDR3: CASSLPGDNQAPLF. The part of the CDR3 DNA that was read is TGTGCCAGCAGTTTACCAGGGGACAACCAGGCTCCGCTT. This chain links TRBV15 with TRBJ1-5; possibly TRBD1 for D (6 bases). From the germline J gene comes the end of the CDR3, since the read stops 1 residue before it. The CDR3 is 14 residues long. The V end was cut by 2 bases, the J end by 2 bases, with 7 bases between. Germline V lookup: CDR1 SGHND, CDR2 FRSKSL.

This clone was observed a few times. Gene names are mouse gene names. The read ends 1 residue before the CDR3 terminus; that terminus is restored from the germline J gene. This chain connects TRBV13-2 to TRBJ2-7; D might be TRBD1 (6 bases). The CDR3 has 13 amino acids. Germline CDR1 reads NNHNN; CDR2 reads SYGAGS (reference sequence). V was shortened by 1 base and J by 5 bases, with 10 bases between the two germline ends. The CDR3 here is CASGDQGRDEQYF. CDR3 bases read: TGTGCCAGCGGTGATCAGGGGCGCGATGAACAGTAC.

Remarks on this clone: The gene symbols are mouse symbols. The observed sequence ends 1 residue before the CDR3 terminus, with the missing tail filled in from the germline J gene. The V call is TRBV1, the J call TRBJ2-3, with D maybe TRBD1 (5 bases). V lost 1 base and J 4 bases, leaving 6 bases between the germline ends. Germline V gene data show CDR1 as NSQYPW and CDR2 as LRSPGD (reference sequence). This CDR3 comprises 13 residues. The sequenced part of the CDR3 DNA is TGCACCTGCAGTGCAGGACAGTCAGAAACGCTGTAT. Protein sequence: CTCSAGQSETLY. Given in full, the CDR3 is CTCSAGQSETLYF.

Remarks on this clone: Germline and genes: mouse. The CDR3 end falls 1 residue outside the read, so it is completed with the germline J gene. The rearrangement links TRBV26 to TRBJ2-4; no firm D call. Germline V gene data show CDR1 as KGHPV and CDR2 as FQNQEV (reference sequence). V lost 5 bases, J lost 0 bases, and 6 bases lay in between. The CDR3 has 13 residues. CDR3 region: CASSLDSQNTLYF. The part of the CDR3 DNA that was read is TGTGCCAGCAGTTTGGACAGTCAAAACACCTTGTAC. The entire variable domain, with the rest obtained from reference TRBV26 and TRBJ2-4, is as follows: NSKVIQTPRYLVKGQGQKAKMRCIPEKGHPVVFWYQQNKNNEFKFLINFQNQEVLQQIDMTEKRFSAECPSNSPCSLEIQSSEAGDSALYLCASSLDSQNTLYFGAGTRLSVL.

Regarding this clone: The listed genes are named as in mouse. The missing CDR3 end, 1 residue past where the read stops, is filled in from the germline J gene. V gene TRBV26 combines with J gene TRBJ1-1; D is ambiguous. Germline CDR1 and CDR2: KGHPV and FQNQEV (reference sequence). Trimming stripped 2 bases from V and 1 base from J, with 2 bases between. The CDR3 sequence is 12 residues long. The CDR3 reads CASSLGNTEVFF. The CDR3 bases that were read are TGTGCCAGCAGTCTGGGAAACACAGAAGTCTTC.

As for this clone: Gene and germline names: mouse. The CDR3 end is not reached by the read, which stops 1 residue before it; the germline J gene fills it in. The chain links TRBV29 to TRBJ2-5; 7 bases fit TRBD1. The CDR3 loop spans 13 amino acids. CDR1 and CDR2 (germline): MSHET, SYDVDS. The V and J ends lost 2 bases and 5 bases, in that order; junction bases with no gene match: 1. CDR3: CASSLNRGDTQYF. The sequenced part of the CDR3 DNA is TGTGCTAGCAGTTTAAACAGGGGAGACACCCAGTAC.

About this clone: These gene names are mouse names. This CDR3 reads CASSLGSNTGQLYF. Incomplete CDR3 DNA: TGTGCCAGCAGCTTAGGCTCAAACACCGGGCAGCTCTAC. The gene calls are TRBV3 and TRBJ2-2; D gene ambiguous. The CDR3 extends 1 residue past the end of the read, so its final part is completed from the germline J gene. Germline assignment: CDR1 SNHLY and CDR2 FYNGKV (reference sequence). Trimming removed 1 base from V and 0 bases from J, with 3 bases in between. This CDR3 is 14 amino acids long.

In its sample, this clone was seen a few times. Any gene name here is a mouse gene name. The read comes to an end 1 residue before the CDR3 does, leaving the germline J gene to fill in the end. V gene TRBV31 combines with J gene TRBJ2-7, with 8 positions matching TRBD2. The germline gives CDR1 GKSSPN, CDR2 SITVG. V dropped 4 bases and J dropped 0; count of bases not matched to a gene: 8. CDR3 length equals 15 residues. CDR3 bases read: TGTGCCTGGACCCTCTGGGGGGCGAGCTCCTATGAACAGTAC. This encodes CAWTLWGASSYEQY. The full CDR3 is CAWTLWGASSYEQYF.

This clone was observed a few times. Here the gene names and germline are mouse. CDR3 sequence reads: CASSILGVYEQYF. The part of the CDR3 DNA that was read is TGTGCCAGCAGTATACTGGGGGTCTATGAACAGTAC. The rearrangement uses TRBV19 and TRBJ2-7, with 7 bases lining up with TRBD2. Read coverage stops 1 residue before the CDR3 terminus; the germline J gene supplies the remainder. The CDR3 is 13 residues long. Germline-derived CDR1 and CDR2 are FNHDT and SITEND (reference sequence). J gave up 3 bases and V 1 base, and 1 base lay outside the gene matches.

Turning to this clone: Germline and genes here are mouse. The read ends 1 residue before the CDR3 terminus; that terminus is restored from the germline J gene. This rearrangement joins TRBV5 to TRBJ2-3; 7 nucleotides line up with TRBD1. Germline CDR1 is LGHNA and CDR2 is YNLKQL (reference sequence). J lost 0 bases, V lost 3 bases, and 3 bases had no gene match. CDR3 length: 15 amino acids. The DNA read from the CDR3 is TGTGCCAGCAGCCACCTACAGGGGAGTGCAGAAACGCTGTAT. Protein sequence: CASSHLQGSAETLY. The complete CDR3 protein is CASSHLQGSAETLYF.

Of note for this clone: Mouse germline and gene names are used. Coverage ceases 1 residue before the CDR3 finishes, and the germline J gene fills in the end. J is TRBJ1-1 and V is TRBV26; D not resolved. Trimming removed 3 bases at V and 0 bases at J, with 8 bases between. CDR1 KGHPV and CDR2 FQNQEV come from the germline V gene (reference sequence). The CDR3 is 14 residues long. CDR3 bases read: TGTGCCAGCAGTCTCAGAAATGCAAACACAGAAGTCTTC. It translates to CASSLRNANTEVF. The entire CDR3 protein reads CASSLRNANTEVFF.

To note about this clone: Gene names and germline refer to mouse. The read terminates 1 residue before the CDR3 end, so the remaining end is supplied by the germline J gene. The genes are TRBV13-3 and TRBJ1-4; unclear D gene. CDR3 length: 15 residues. CDR1 and CDR2 from the germline V gene are NNHDY and SYVADS. The germline V and J ends were trimmed by 2 bases and 0 bases, with 8 bases remaining between them. The part of the CDR3 DNA that was read is TGTGCCAGCAGTGAGGCAGTTATTTCCAACGAAAGATTATTT. It codes for CASSEAVISNERLF. The full CDR3 protein reads CASSEAVISNERLFF.

A few counts support this clone. The listed genes are named as in mouse. The CDR3 extends 1 residue past the end of the read, so its final part is completed from the germline J gene. Other nucleotide sequences in the sample specify the same CDR3. The chain joins TRBV1 to TRBJ2-7; D is perhaps TRBD2 (6 bases). The CDR3 covers 15 residues. V was clipped by 0 bases and J by 2 bases, with 11 bases between them. Germline V gives CDR1 NSQYPW, CDR2 LRSPGD (reference sequence). CDR3 protein: CTCSAEGGRPYEQYF. The sequenced part of the CDR3 DNA is TGCACCTGCAGTGCAGAGGGGGGAAGGCCCTATGAACAGTAC.

A remark on this clone: The listed genes are named as in mouse. The read stops 1 residue short of the end of the CDR3; the missing end is completed from the germline J gene. The V gene is TRBV20, the J gene TRBJ1-2; D is perhaps TRBD1 (5 bases). CDR1 is GFQATS, CDR2 STVNSAI, per germline. The CDR3 runs to 13 residues. Deletions cut 3 bases from V and 0 bases from J, with 8 bases between. The part of the CDR3 DNA that was read is TGTGGTGCTAGCAGGACAACAAACTCCGACTACACC. Residues: CGASRTTNSDYT. The whole CDR3 region reads CGASRTTNSDYTF.

To note about this clone: These gene names are mouse names. The read halts 1 residue ahead of the CDR3 end, with the missing end drawn from the germline J gene. This chain uses TRBV5 with TRBJ2-7; either TRBD1 or TRBD2 may fit D (5 bases each). Deletions cut 1 base from V and 4 bases from J, with 11 bases between. The CDR3 totals 14 residues. Germline-derived CDR1 and CDR2 are LGHNA and YNLKQL (reference sequence). The CDR3 spells CASSQAPGQYEQYF. The sequenced CDR3 bases are TGTGCCAGCAGCCAAGCCCCGGGGCAGTATGAACAGTAC.

As concerns this clone: Gene names are the mouse ones. Coverage ceases 1 residue before the CDR3 finishes, and the germline J gene fills in the end. The chain combines TRBV5 with TRBJ2-4; 9 nucleotides match TRBD2. The CDR3 length is 16 residues. Per germline, CDR1 LGHNA and CDR2 YNLKQL (reference sequence). V shed 0 bases, J shed 7 bases, and the junction held 8 bases outside the gene matches. The covered CDR3 bases are TGTGCCAGCAGCCAAGAACTGGGGGGCGGAAAGGACACCTTGTAC. Protein sequence: CASSQELGGGKDTLY. The CDR3 reads in full as CASSQELGGGKDTLYF.

This clone was observed a few times. Mouse gene names apply. The CDR3 end lies 1 residue beyond the end of the read and is filled in from the germline J gene. V usage is TRBV14 and J usage is TRBJ1-4; 9 bases are a match to TRBD1. The CDR3 is 15 residues long. V shed 1 base, J shed 7 bases, and the junction held 5 bases outside the gene matches. Germline loops: CDR1 SGHDT, CDR2 FRDEAV. Here the CDR3 reads CASSFLGQGVERLFF. The sequenced CDR3 bases are TGTGCCAGCAGTTTCCTGGGACAGGGAGTCGAAAGATTATTT. Looking up the rest from reference TRBV14 and TRBJ1-4 gives the full variable domain: EAGVTQSPRYAVLQEGQAVSFWCDPISGHDTLYWYQQPRDQGPQLLVYFRDEAVIDNSQLPSDRFSAVRPKGTNSTLKIQSAKQGDTATYLCASSFLGQGVERLFFGHGTKLSVL.

Turning to this clone: Gene names and germline refer to mouse. The sequenced CDR3 bases are TGTGCCAGCAGTTTCGGAAACTCCGACTACACC. Amino acids: CASSFGNSDYT. In full, the CDR3 is CASSFGNSDYTF. The chain employs TRBV14 and TRBJ1-2; no firm D call. The CDR3 end lies 1 residue beyond the end of the read and is filled in from the germline J gene. CDR3 length: 12 amino acids. V lost 1 base to trimming and J lost 1 base, with 2 bases between them. Germline V gives CDR1 SGHDT, CDR2 FRDEAV.

This clone is a singleton in its sample. The gene symbols are mouse symbols. The read terminates 1 residue before the CDR3 end, so the remaining end is supplied by the germline J gene. V is TRBV3 and J is TRBJ1-1; a weak D match, TRBD1 (5 bases). V lost 4 bases, J lost 0 bases, and 6 bases lay in between. The germline CDR1 and CDR2 sequences are SNHLY and FYNGKV (reference sequence). CDR3 length: 13 amino acids. The sequenced part of the CDR3 DNA is TGTGCCAGCAGCTCGACAGCAAACACAGAAGTCTTC. Translating gives CASSSTANTEVF. The entire CDR3 reads CASSSTANTEVFF.

Of note for this clone: All gene names here are mouse names. The read is 1 residue too short to cover the CDR3 end, so that end is filled in from the germline J gene. The J gene is TRBJ2-7, the V gene TRBV21, with 11 bases lining up with TRBD1. TRBV21 qualifies as an ORF whose function is uncertain. This CDR3 comprises 14 residues. The J segment lost 7 bases and the V segment lost 2 bases, leaving 4 bases of the junction unmatched. The CDR3 DNA, read in part, is TGTGCTAGCAGTCAAGGACAGGGGGCAGGGGAACAGTAC. Translated, it gives CASSQGQGAGEQY. The entire CDR3 protein reads CASSQGQGAGEQYF.

This clone came up once. Gene names and germline refer to mouse. The read finishes 1 residue shy of the CDR3 end, and the germline J gene is used to complete it. This chain links TRBV12-2 with TRBJ1-1; 8 bases are a match to TRBD1. The CDR3 extends over 13 amino acids. Looked up from germline, CDR1 is SGHLS and CDR2 is HYDKME. V dropped 0 bases and J dropped 4; count of bases not matched to a gene: 0. CDR3 protein: CASSLDRGTEVFF. Partial CDR3 DNA: TGTGCCAGCTCTCTCGACAGGGGCACAGAAGTCTTC.

Notes on this clone: Mouse gene names and germline throughout. The read halts 1 residue ahead of the CDR3 end, with the missing end drawn from the germline J gene. The gene calls are TRBV13-2 and TRBJ1-5, with unresolved D. This CDR3 region has 11 residues. Trimming pared 2 bases from V and 7 bases from J, leaving 4 bases between. Per germline, CDR1 NNHNN and CDR2 SYGAGS (reference sequence). This CDR3 is CASGEKQAPLF. Partial CDR3 DNA: TGTGCCAGCGGTGAGAAACAGGCTCCGCTT.

A remark on this clone: Mouse names are used for the genes. The read terminates 1 residue ahead of where the CDR3 ends, so the germline J gene completes it. This rearrangement joins TRBV26 to TRBJ2-4; no clear D. The germline V gene has CDR1 KGHPV and CDR2 FQNQEV (reference sequence). The CDR3 is made up of 12 amino acids. V dropped 6 bases and J dropped 0 bases, with 4 bases sitting between them. The chain's CDR3 is CASSLSQNTLYF. The DNA read from the CDR3 is TGTGCCAGCAGCCTTAGTCAAAACACCTTGTAC. Based on the CDR3 plus reference TRBV26 and TRBJ2-4, the full variable domain is NSKVIQTPRYLVKGQGQKAKMRCIPEKGHPVVFWYQQNKNNEFKFLINFQNQEVLQQIDMTEKRFSAECPSNSPCSLEIQSSEAGDSALYLCASSLSQNTLYFGAGTRLSVL.

As for this clone: Gene names refer to mouse genes. The read terminates 1 residue ahead of where the CDR3 ends, so the germline J gene completes it. The chain carries TRBV26 and TRBJ2-4; TRBD1 matches at 8 bases. Germline CDR1 and CDR2: KGHPV and FQNQEV (reference sequence). The CDR3 is made up of 14 amino acids. The V segment lost 0 bases and the J segment 6 bases; nucleotides outside the gene matches: 2. The sequenced part of the CDR3 DNA is TGTGCCAGCAGTCTGTCACAGGGGGATAACACCTTGTAC. It specifies CASSLSQGDNTLY. The whole CDR3 protein is CASSLSQGDNTLYF.

This clone counts as hyperexpanded. Gene names are the mouse ones. The read gets to within 1 residue of the CDR3 end, and the germline J gene fills in the rest. The V gene is TRBV15, the J gene TRBJ2-7; unclear D gene. The germline V gene encodes CDR1 SGHND and CDR2 FRSKSL. This CDR3 comprises 12 residues. Trimming removed 4 bases at V and 4 bases at J, with 8 bases between. The CDR3 loop reads CASSSSSYEQYF. The covered CDR3 bases are TGTGCCAGCAGTTCGTCCAGTTATGAACAGTAC.

For this clone: The germline and genes are mouse ones. Read data end 1 residue before the CDR3 end; the end is taken from the germline J gene. The chain links TRBV16 to TRBJ1-1; D remains ambiguous. The CDR3 length is 14 residues. Trimming removed 4 bases from V and 0 bases from J, with 9 bases in between. Germline-derived CDR1 and CDR2 are SGHSA and FRNQAP. CDR3 residues: CASSSTNANTEVFF. CDR3 DNA, as far as it was read: TGTGCAAGCAGCTCGACAAATGCAAACACAGAAGTCTTC.

This clone is deemed large. Mouse gene names and germline throughout. The CDR3 loop is CASSWTGGTSYEQYF. The sequenced part of the CDR3 DNA is TGTGCAAGCAGCTGGACTGGGGGGACCTCCTATGAACAGTAC. V and J are TRBV16 and TRBJ2-7, with 11 bases that match TRBD2. The read finishes 1 residue shy of the CDR3 end, and the germline J gene is used to complete it. V dropped 4 bases and J dropped 0; count of bases not matched to a gene: 2. This CDR3 contains 15 residues. Germline loops: CDR1 SGHSA, CDR2 FRNQAP.

Details on this clone: Each gene name is a mouse one. The read is 1 residue too short to cover the CDR3 end, so that end is filled in from the germline J gene. V and J are TRBV3 and TRBJ2-2; perhaps TRBD2 as D (5 bases). The CDR3 is 14 residues long. Germline CDR1 reads SNHLY; CDR2 reads FYNGKV (reference sequence). V gave up 5 bases and J gave up 0 bases, with 7 bases separating them. The CDR3 reads CASSLGANTGQLYF. CDR3 DNA (partial): TGTGCCAGCAGCCTGGGAGCAAACACCGGGCAGCTCTAC.